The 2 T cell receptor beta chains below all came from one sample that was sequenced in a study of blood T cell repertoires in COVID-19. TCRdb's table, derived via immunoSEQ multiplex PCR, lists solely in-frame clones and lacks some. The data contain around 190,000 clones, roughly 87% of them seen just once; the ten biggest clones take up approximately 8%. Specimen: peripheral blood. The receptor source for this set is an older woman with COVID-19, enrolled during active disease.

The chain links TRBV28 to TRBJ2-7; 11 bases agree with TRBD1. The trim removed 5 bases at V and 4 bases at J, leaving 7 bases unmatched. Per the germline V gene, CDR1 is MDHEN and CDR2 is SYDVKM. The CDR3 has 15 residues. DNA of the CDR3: TGTGCCAGCAGTCCCCATGGACAGGGGGCGTACGAGCAGTACTTC. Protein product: CASSPHGQGAYEQYF.

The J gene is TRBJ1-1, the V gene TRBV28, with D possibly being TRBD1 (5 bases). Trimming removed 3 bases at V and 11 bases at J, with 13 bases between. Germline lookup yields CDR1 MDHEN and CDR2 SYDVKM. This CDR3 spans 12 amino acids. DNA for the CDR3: TGTGCCAGCAGTTTCCGGGGGGGTCGGGCTTTCTTT. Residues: CASSFRGGRAFF.